What follows is one T cell receptor (beta chain) and its context. The protocol was immunoSEQ multiplex PCR, while the TCRdb copy is restricted to in-frame clones and leaves out a portion. The table has about 300,000 clones, approximately 85% seen once. This record belongs to a study of blood T cell repertoires in COVID-19. The germline V and J ends were trimmed by 4 bases and 2 bases, with 14 bases remaining between them. CDR3 length: 15 residues. Germline CDR1 is KGHSH and CDR2 is LQKENI. This chain connects TRBV18 to TRBJ1-2; D might be TRBD1 (6 bases). Sequenced: peripheral blood. The source of this sequence is a woman aged 45-59 years with acute or convalescent COVID-19. The CDR3 coding sequence is TGTGCCAGCTCACTCACAGGGATCGGAAACTATGGCTACACCTTC. Translated: CASSLTGIGNYGYTF. Based on the CDR3 plus reference TRBV18 and TRBJ1-2, the full variable domain is NAGVMQNPRHLVRRRGQEARLRCSPMKGHSHVYWYRQLPEEGLKFMVYLQKENIIDESGMPKERFSAEFPKEGPSILRIQQVVRGDSAAYFCASSLTGIGNYGYTFGSGTRLTVV.